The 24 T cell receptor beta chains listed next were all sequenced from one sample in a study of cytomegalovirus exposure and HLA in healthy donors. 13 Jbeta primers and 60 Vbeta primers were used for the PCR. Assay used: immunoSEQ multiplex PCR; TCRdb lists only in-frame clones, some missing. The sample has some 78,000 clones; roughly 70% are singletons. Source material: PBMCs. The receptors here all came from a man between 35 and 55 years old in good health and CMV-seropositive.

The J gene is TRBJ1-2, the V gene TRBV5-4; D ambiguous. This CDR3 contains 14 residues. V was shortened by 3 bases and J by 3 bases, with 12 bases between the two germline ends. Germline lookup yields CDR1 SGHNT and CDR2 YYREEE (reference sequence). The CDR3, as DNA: TGTGCCAGCAGCTCGAGGGAGGACGACTATGGCTACACCTTC. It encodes CASSSREDDYGYTF.

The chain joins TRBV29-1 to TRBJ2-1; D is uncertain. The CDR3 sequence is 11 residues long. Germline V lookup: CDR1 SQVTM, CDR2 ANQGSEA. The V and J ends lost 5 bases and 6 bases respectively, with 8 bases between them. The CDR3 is CSVTGGNEQFF. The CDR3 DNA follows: TGCAGCGTTACTGGTGGCAATGAGCAGTTCTTC.

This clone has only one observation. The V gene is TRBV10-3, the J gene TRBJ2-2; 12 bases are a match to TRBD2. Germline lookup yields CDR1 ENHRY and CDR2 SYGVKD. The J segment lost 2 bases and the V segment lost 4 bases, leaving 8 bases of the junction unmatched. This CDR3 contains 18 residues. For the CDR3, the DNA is TGTGCCATCAGTGCGGACTGGACTAGCGGGAAAAACACCGGGGAGCTGTTTTTT. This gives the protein CAISADWTSGKNTGELFF.

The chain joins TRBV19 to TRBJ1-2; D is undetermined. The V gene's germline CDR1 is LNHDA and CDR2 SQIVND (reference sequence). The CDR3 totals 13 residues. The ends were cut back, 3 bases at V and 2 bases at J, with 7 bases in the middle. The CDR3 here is CASSITGNYGYTF. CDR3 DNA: TGTGCCAGTAGTATTACGGGAAACTATGGCTACACCTTC.

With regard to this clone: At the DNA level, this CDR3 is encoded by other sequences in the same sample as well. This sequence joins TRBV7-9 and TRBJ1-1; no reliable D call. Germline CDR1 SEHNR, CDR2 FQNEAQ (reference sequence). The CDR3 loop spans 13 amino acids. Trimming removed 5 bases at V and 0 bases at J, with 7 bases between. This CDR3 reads CASSLDMNTEAFF. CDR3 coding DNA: TGTGCCAGCAGCCTCGACATGAACACTGAAGCTTTCTTT.

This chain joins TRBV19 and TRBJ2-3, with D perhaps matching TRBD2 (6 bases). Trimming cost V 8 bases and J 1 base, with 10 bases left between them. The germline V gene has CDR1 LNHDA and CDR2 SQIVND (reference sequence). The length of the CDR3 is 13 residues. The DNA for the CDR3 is TGTGCCAGTCGTAGCGGAGGCACAGATACGCAGTATTTT. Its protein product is CASRSGGTDTQYF.

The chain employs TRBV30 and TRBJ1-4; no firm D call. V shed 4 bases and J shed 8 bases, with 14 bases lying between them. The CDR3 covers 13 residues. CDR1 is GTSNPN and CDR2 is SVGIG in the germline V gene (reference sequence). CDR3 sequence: CAWNGVRGEKLFF. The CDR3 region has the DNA TGTGCCTGGAATGGGGTCCGGGGAGAAAAACTGTTTTTT.

The CDR3: CASSLMGGGSYEQYF. In DNA form, the CDR3 reads TGTGCCAGCAGTTTAATGGGGGGGGGCTCCTACGAGCAGTACTTC. The chain joins TRBV28 to TRBJ2-7; 7 bases are a match to TRBD2. The junction had 4 bases not matched to a gene; V was cut back by 2 bases and J by 0 bases. Germline-derived CDR1 and CDR2 are MDHEN and SYDVKM. The CDR3 is made up of 15 amino acids.

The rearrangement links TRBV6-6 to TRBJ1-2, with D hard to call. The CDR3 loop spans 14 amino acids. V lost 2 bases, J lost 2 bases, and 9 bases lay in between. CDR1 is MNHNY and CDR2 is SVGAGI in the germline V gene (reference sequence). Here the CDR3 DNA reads TGTGCCAGCAGTTACGAGCGGGGAAACTATGGCTACACCTTC. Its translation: CASSYERGNYGYTF.

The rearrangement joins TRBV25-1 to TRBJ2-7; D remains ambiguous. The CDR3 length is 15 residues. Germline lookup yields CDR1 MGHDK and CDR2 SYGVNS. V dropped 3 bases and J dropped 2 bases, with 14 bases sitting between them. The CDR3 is CASSDPTLLTYEQYF. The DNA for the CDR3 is TGTGCCAGCAGTGATCCGACACTTCTCACCTACGAGCAGTACTTC.

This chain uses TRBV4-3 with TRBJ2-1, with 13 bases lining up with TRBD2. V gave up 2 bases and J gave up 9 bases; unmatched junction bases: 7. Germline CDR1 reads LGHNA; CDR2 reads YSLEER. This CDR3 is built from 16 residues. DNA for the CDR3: TGCGCCAGCAGCCAACAGACTAGCGGGGGGAGGCGTGAGCAGTTCTTC. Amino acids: CASSQQTSGGRREQFF.

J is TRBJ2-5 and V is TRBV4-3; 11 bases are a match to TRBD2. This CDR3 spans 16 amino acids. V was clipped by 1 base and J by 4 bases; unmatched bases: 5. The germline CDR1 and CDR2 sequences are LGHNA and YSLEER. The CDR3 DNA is TGCGCCAGCAGCCAAGGGATAGCGGGGGGGCCAGAGACCCAGTACTTC. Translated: CASSQGIAGGPETQYF.

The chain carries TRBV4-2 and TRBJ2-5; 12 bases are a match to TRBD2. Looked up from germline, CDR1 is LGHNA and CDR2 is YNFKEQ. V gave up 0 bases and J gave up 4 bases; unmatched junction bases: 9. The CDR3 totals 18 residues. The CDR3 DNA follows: TGTGCCAGCAGCCAAGAGGCTAGCGGGGGGGCCGGTGTAGAGACCCAGTACTTC. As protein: CASSQEASGGAGVETQYF.

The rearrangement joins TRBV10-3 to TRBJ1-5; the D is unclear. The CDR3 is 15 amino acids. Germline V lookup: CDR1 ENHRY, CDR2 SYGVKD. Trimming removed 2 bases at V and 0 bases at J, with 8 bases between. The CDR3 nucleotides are TGTGCCATCAGTGAGACGGGTTCTAGCAATCAGCCCCAGCATTTT. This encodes CAISETGSSNQPQHF.

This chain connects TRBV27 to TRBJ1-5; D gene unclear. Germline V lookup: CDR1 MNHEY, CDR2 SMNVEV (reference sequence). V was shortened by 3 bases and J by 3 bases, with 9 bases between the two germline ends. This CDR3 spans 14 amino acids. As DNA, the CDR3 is TGTGCCAGCAGTTTTGGAGGCCCCAATCAGCCCCAGCATTTT. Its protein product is CASSFGGPNQPQHF.

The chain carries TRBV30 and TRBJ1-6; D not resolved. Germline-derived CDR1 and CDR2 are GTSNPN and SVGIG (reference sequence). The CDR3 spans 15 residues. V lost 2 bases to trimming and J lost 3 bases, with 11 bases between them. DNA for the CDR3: TGTGCCTGGAGTAGGGAGCAGTTCTATAATTCACCCCTCCACTTT. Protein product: CAWSREQFYNSPLHF.

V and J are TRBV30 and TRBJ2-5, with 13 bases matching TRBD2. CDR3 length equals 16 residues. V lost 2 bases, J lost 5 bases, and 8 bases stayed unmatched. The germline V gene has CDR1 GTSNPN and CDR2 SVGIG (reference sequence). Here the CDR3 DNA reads TGTGCCTGGAGTTTCAGACTAGCGGGAGGTCTTGAGACCCAGTACTTC. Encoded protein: CAWSFRLAGGLETQYF.

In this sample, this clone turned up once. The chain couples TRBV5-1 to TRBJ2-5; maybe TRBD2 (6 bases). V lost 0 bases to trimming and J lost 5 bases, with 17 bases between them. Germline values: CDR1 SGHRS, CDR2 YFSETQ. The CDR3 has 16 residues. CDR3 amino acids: CASSLAATSGGETQYF. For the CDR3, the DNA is TGCGCCAGCAGCTTGGCCGCCACCTCAGGAGGGGAGACCCAGTACTTC. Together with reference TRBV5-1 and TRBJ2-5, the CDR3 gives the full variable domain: KAGVTQTPRYLIKTRGQQVTLSCSPISGHRSVSWYQQTPGQGLQFLFEYFSETQRNKGNFPGRFSGRQFSNSRSEMNVSTLELGDSALYLCASSLAATSGGETQYFGPGTRLLVL.

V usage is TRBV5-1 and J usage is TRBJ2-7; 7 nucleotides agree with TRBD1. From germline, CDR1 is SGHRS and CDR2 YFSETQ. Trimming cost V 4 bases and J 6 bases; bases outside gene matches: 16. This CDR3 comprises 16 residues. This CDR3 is CASSPGRQGRAGEQYF. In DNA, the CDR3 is TGCGCCAGCAGCCCCGGCCGACAGGGAAGAGCCGGCGAGCAGTACTTC.

Here the CDR3 DNA reads TGTGCCAGCAGCGTAGTGGTACTGAGCGGGAGTGGGGGTGAGCAGTTCTTC. This sequence encodes CASSVVVLSGSGGEQFF. This chain connects TRBV9 to TRBJ2-1; 8 bases line up with TRBD2. Germline CDR1 is SGDLS and CDR2 is YYNGEE. The V segment lost 0 bases and the J segment 9 bases; nucleotides outside the gene matches: 14. The CDR3 covers 17 residues. Combining the CDR3 with reference TRBV9 and TRBJ2-1 gives the whole variable domain DSGVTQTPKHLITATGQRVTLRCSPRSGDLSVYWYQQSLDQGLQFLIQYYNGEERAKGNILERFSAQQFPDLHSELNLSSLELGDSALYFCASSVVVLSGSGGEQFFGPGTRLTVL.

The CDR3 is CASSPTGNYGYTF. In DNA, the CDR3 is TGTGCCAGCAGCCCGACAGGGAACTATGGCTACACCTTC. The chain has TRBV7-6 and TRBJ1-2; 7 bases line up with TRBD1. Germline V gene lookup returns CDR1 SGHVS and CDR2 FNYEAQ. The CDR3 runs to 13 residues. V was clipped by 5 bases and J by 2 bases; unmatched bases: 2.

The CDR3 DNA sequence: TGTGCCAGCAGCCGGAGCGGGGGGGCCTGGATGGTGTACAATGAGCAGTTCTTC. Its protein is CASSRSGGAWMVYNEQFF. The chain couples TRBV7-3 to TRBJ2-1; 10 bases fit TRBD2. CDR1 SGHTA and CDR2 FQGTGA come from the germline V gene. This CDR3 has 18 residues. The junction had 14 bases not matched to a gene; V was cut back by 5 bases and J by 4 bases.

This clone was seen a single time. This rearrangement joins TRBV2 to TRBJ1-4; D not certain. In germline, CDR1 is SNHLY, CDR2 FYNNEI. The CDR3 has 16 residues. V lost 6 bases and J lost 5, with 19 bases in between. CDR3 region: CASSESIMVRNEKLFF. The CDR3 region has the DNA TGTGCCAGCAGCGAGTCGATAATGGTACGAAATGAAAAACTGTTTTTT.

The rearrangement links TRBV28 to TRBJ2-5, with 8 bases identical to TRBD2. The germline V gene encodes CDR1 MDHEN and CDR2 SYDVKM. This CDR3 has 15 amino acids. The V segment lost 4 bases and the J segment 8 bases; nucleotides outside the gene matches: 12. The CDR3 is CASSSRLASQETQYF. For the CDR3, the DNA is TGTGCCAGCAGTTCTAGACTAGCGAGTCAGGAAACCCAGTACTTC.